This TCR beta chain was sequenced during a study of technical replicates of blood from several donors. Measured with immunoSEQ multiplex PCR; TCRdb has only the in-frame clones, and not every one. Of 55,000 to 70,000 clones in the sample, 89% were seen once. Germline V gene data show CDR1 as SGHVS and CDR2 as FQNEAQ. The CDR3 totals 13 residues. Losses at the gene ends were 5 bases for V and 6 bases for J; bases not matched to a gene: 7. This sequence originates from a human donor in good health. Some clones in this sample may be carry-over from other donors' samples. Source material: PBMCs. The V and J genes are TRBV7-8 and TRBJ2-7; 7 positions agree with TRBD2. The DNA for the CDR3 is TGTGCCAGCAGCCCAGGACTAGTTGGCGAGCAGTACTTC. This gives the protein CASSPGLVGEQYF.